The rows below give T cell receptor beta chains drawn from one sample of a study of blood T cell repertoires in COVID-19. TCRdb's table, derived via immunoSEQ multiplex PCR, lists solely in-frame clones and lacks some. Here the sample spans 120,000 to 150,000 clones, around 87% being singletons. Sequencing input: peripheral blood. These receptors were obtained from a man between 45 and 60 years old who had recovered from COVID-19. CDR3s leave out the opening cysteine and the closing phenylalanine or tryptophan. D genes are given only for firm matches.

d_call | v_call | cdr3_aa
. | TRBV2 | ASIQDSTRGEQY
TRBD1 | TRBV19 | ASSLTGDGDTQY
TRBD2 | TRBV5-1 | ASKRGDYQETQY
. | TRBV19 | ASSIDWGVNQPQH
TRBD1 | TRBV7-9 | ASSSFGTVNGYT
. | TRBV7-9 | ASSSRERGYT
TRBD2 | TRBV27 | ASSLSGVPYNEQF
TRBD1 | TRBV9 | ASSARQGSNTEAF
. | TRBV21-1 | ASSPTGSHEQY
TRBD2 | TRBV13 | ASSAGTSGGETQY
. | TRBV7-9 | ASRTGETGELF
TRBD1 | TRBV6-5 | ASKPGQGNNQPQH
. | TRBV6-2/TRBV6-3 | ASSYLRGLGDTEAF
. | TRBV4-3 | ASSHGLDSGDGYT
. | TRBV5-4 | ASSLRQGSSYNSPLH
. | TRBV6-5 | ASRHRVQDEQY
. | TRBV7-7 | ASSLAFSRTGELF
TRBD1 | TRBV9 | ASSVEDRGSNEKLF
. | TRBV4-3 | ASSQFPTLGYGYT
TRBD1 | TRBV11-3 | ASSLTGDNEQF
TRBD1 | TRBV28 | ASSQRGTGGGYTEAF
. | TRBV7-2 | ASSLWSTMNEKLF